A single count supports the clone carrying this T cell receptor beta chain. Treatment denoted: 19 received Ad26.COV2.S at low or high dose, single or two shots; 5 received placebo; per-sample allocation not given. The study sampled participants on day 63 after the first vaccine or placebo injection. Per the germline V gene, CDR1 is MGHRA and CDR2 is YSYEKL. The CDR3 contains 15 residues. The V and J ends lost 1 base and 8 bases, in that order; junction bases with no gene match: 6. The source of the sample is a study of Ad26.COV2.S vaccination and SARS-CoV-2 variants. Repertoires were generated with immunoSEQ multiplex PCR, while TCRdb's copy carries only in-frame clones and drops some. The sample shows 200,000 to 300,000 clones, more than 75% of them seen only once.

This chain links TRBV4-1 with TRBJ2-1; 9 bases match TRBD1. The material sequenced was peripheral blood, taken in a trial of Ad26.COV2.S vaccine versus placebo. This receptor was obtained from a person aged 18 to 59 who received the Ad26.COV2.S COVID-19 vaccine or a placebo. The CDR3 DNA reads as TGCGCCAGCAGCCAAGTGGGGACAGGGTCGCATGAGCAGTTCTTC. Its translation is CASSQVGTGSHEQFF.